This TCR beta chain was recorded in a study of vaccination effects on CD4 cells after COVID-19. The CDR3 has 13 residues. Germline CDR1 is SGHDN and CDR2 is FVKESK. Trimming removed 4 bases from V and 5 bases from J, with 11 bases in between. TCRdb's copy holds only in-frame clones and misses some; the assay was immunoSEQ multiplex PCR. In the table there are approximately 40,000 clones, about 80% of which are singletons. With around ten days of culture completed, CD4+ T cells were isolated. Comment on this clone: Its antigen is unidentified.

The material was CD4+ T cells from PBMCs cultured without peptide, obtained before COVID-19 vaccination. The rearrangement uses TRBV14 and TRBJ1-1; TRBD1 is a possible D gene (5 bases). This TCR derives from a human donor who received a COVID-19 vaccine. CDR3 amino acids: CASSPRVFTEAFF. The CDR3 DNA reads TGTGCCAGCAGCCCCAGGGTTTTTACTGAAGCTTTCTTT.